Listed below are T cell receptor beta chains from one sample, sequenced in a study of T-cell memory formation after mild COVID-19. Using its own MiXCR run on the 5' RACE reads, TCRdb lists one record per CDR3 protein. The table has about 400,000 distinct CDR3 sequences, roughly 18% seen once. Sequencing was performed on PBMCs or a T cell subset sorted from them (not recorded which). These receptors were taken from a man between 18 and 35 years old who had mild COVID-19 (a few samples of this study predate the infection). Cell type and time point are not known. Both conserved end residues are part of each CDR3. Fields, in order: V gene, D gene, CDR3 length, J gene, clone size, CDR3 DNA, CDR3 protein. A D gene is named only where the DNA matches it firmly. Size tells how often a clone was seen (once, few, many) or the class of an expanded clone, and some rows leave it out.

TRBV9	.	15	TRBJ1-2	.	TGTGCCAGCAGCGTAGAGGACGGGGGTAACTATGGCTACACCTTC	CASSVEDGGNYGYTF
TRBV7-3	.	15	TRBJ1-2	.	TGTGCCAGCAGCTTACGAGGCGGTCATAACTATGGCTACACCTTC	CASSLRGGHNYGYTF
TRBV20-1	TRBD1	14	TRBJ1-1	few	TGCAGTGCCCCCGGGACAGGGTCGAACACTGAAGCTTTCTTT	CSAPGTGSNTEAFF
TRBV4-1	.	14	TRBJ2-7	many	TGCGCCAGCAGCCGTCAAAGAGGGGACAACGAGCAGTACTTC	CASSRQRGDNEQYF
TRBV5-5	TRBD1	16	TRBJ1-5	many	TGTGCCAGCAGCGCGACAGGGGTGAGGTGGAATCAGCCCCAGCATTTT	CASSATGVRWNQPQHF
TRBV12-3/TRBV12-4	.	14	TRBJ2-7	.	TGTGCCAGCAGTTTAGGGTGGCAGACCTACGAGCAGTACTTC	CASSLGWQTYEQYF
TRBV27	.	15	TRBJ2-1	.	TGTGCCAGCAGGTTTGGGGGAATGTCCTACAATGAGCAGTTCTTC	CASRFGGMSYNEQFF
TRBV4-2	.	13	TRBJ2-7	few	TGTGCCAGCAGCCAAGATGGGCCTTACGAGCAGTACTTC	CASSQDGPYEQYF
TRBV10-3	.	13	TRBJ1-2	.	TGTGCCTCCCGGGACAATTCTAACTATGGCTACACCTTC	CASRDNSNYGYTF
TRBV9	.	13	TRBJ1-5	.	TGTGCCAGCAGCATCGGGCCAGATCAGCCCCAGCATTTT	CASSIGPDQPQHF
TRBV28	.	11	TRBJ2-1	few	TGTGCCAGCAGATTCTGGTATGAGCAGTTCTTC	CASRFWYEQFF
TRBV5-5	TRBD1	14	TRBJ2-7	many	TGTGCCAGCAGCCGGGGGCAGGGGGCTTACGAGCAGTACTTC	CASSRGQGAYEQYF
TRBV7-9	TRBD1	15	TRBJ2-5	.	TGTGCCAGCAGCTTAAACAGGGGGTACCAAGAGACCCAGTACTTC	CASSLNRGYQETQYF
TRBV12-3/TRBV12-4	.	15	TRBJ2-5	many	TGTGCCAGCAGTTCCCGCCTAACTAGCTACGAGACCCAGTACTTC	CASSSRLTSYETQYF
TRBV6-5	TRBD1	18	TRBJ2-7	.	TGTGCCAGCACCCAGGGGGCCGTACAGGGACGGGGGAACTACGAGCAGTACTTC	CASTQGAVQGRGNYEQYF
TRBV9	.	15	TRBJ2-3	.	TGTGCCAGCAGCGAGGGGGGCCTGAGCACAGATACGCAGTATTTT	CASSEGGLSTDTQYF
TRBV20-1	.	13	TRBJ2-4	many	TGCAGTGCTAGAGGGGCAGGGACGAACATTCAGTACTTC	CSARGAGTNIQYF
TRBV6-6	.	13	TRBJ1-3	.	TGTGCCCACTCACAGAGCTCTGGAAACACCATATATTTT	CAHSQSSGNTIYF
TRBV19	TRBD1	13	TRBJ1-1	few	TGTGCCAGTACTCAGGACAGGGTACTAGAAGCTTTCTTT	CASTQDRVLEAFF
TRBV6-4	.	14	TRBJ2-3	few	TGTGCCAGCAGTGACCGGGGCGACACAGATACGCAGTATTTT	CASSDRGDTDTQYF
TRBV12-3/TRBV12-4	.	14	TRBJ1-1	.	TGTGCCAGCAGTTTAGGATTTGGGGGCATCCAAGCTTTCTTT	CASSLGFGGIQAFF
TRBV14	TRBD2	16	TRBJ2-1	.	TGTGCCAGCAGCCCGGGGGCTAGCGGGGTCCAGAATGAGCAGTTCTTC	CASSPGASGVQNEQFF
TRBV11-2	.	16	TRBJ2-2	few	TGTGCCAGCAGCTTAGGGGGCCAACTAAACACCGGGGAGCTGTTTTTT	CASSLGGQLNTGELFF
TRBV7-2	TRBD2	16	TRBJ2-1	many	TGTGCCAGCAGCTTTAGCGGGGGGGCCTTCGGGAATGAGCAGTTCTTC	CASSFSGGAFGNEQFF
TRBV7-9	.	14	TRBJ1-1	.	TGTGCCAGCAGCTTATTTCAGGAGAACACTGAAGCTTTCTTT	CASSLFQENTEAFF
TRBV7-8	.	14	TRBJ2-7	.	TGTGCCAGCCAGGGTTTGGCAGGGACGTACGAGCAGTACTTC	CASQGLAGTYEQYF
TRBV4-2	.	15	TRBJ1-5	few	TGTGCCAGCAGCCAAGGGGTATCGGTGGATCAGCCCCAGCATTTT	CASSQGVSVDQPQHF
TRBV7-9	TRBD2	16	TRBJ2-1	few	TGTGCCAGCAGCTTAGCTGGGAGGGCCCCCTACAATGAGCAGTTCTTC	CASSLAGRAPYNEQFF
TRBV2	.	16	TRBJ2-5	.	TGTGCCAGCAGTGAGGGGGACAGAGTTCGGGGGGAGACCCAGTACTTC	CASSEGDRVRGETQYF
TRBV4-3	TRBD1	14	TRBJ2-1	few	TGCGCCAGCAGCCCCACGGTAACAGGGGATCTTCAGTTCTTC	CASSPTVTGDLQFF
TRBV4-3	TRBD2	15	TRBJ2-7	.	TGCGCCAGCAGCCTGAATGGGGAGCGGGACTACGAGCAGTACTTC	CASSLNGERDYEQYF
TRBV30	.	14	TRBJ1-1	few	TGTGCCTGGACGGCCAGGGGCTGGGACACTGAAGCTTTCTTT	CAWTARGWDTEAFF
TRBV5-1	TRBD2	16	TRBJ2-3	many	TGCGCCAGCAGACCAGCTAGCGGGGGGGCCGAAGATACGCAGTATTTT	CASRPASGGAEDTQYF
TRBV25-1	.	14	TRBJ2-1	few	TGTGCCAGCAGTGTCTCCTCATCCTACAATGAGCAGTTCTTC	CASSVSSSYNEQFF
TRBV2	.	12	TRBJ1-1	.	TGTGCCAGCAGTGTTGTAGACACTGAAGCTTTCTTT	CASSVVDTEAFF
TRBV4-3	TRBD1	16	TRBJ2-7	.	TGCGCCAGCAGCCGGTACGGACAGGGGAGGATGCACGAGCAGTACTTC	CASSRYGQGRMHEQYF
TRBV11-2	.	16	TRBJ2-3	many	TGTGCCAGCAGCCGGACCCGGGCCCTTAGGGTAGATACGCAGTATTTT	CASSRTRALRVDTQYF
TRBV5-1	.	13	TRBJ1-1	few	TGCGCCAGCAGCATCCTGAAGAACACTGAAGCTTTCTTT	CASSILKNTEAFF
TRBV7-2	TRBD1	13	TRBJ2-2	.	TGTGCCAGCAGCTCAGGGGGCGCCGGGGAGCTGTTTTTT	CASSSGGAGELFF
TRBV29-1	.	12	TRBJ1-1	few	TGCAGCGTGCTCACAGTTCCCACTGAAGCTTTCTTT	CSVLTVPTEAFF
TRBV20-1	.	13	TRBJ2-2	few	TGCAGTGCTAGAGATAGCAACACCGGGGAGCTGTTTTTT	CSARDSNTGELFF
TRBV4-1	.	14	TRBJ2-7	.	TGCGCCAGCAGCCAAGCTCCAGGTTCTTACGAGCAGTACTTC	CASSQAPGSYEQYF
TRBV2	TRBD1	12	TRBJ2-7	few	TGTGCCAGCCGGGACAGGGGCTACGAGCAGTACTTC	CASRDRGYEQYF
TRBV20-1	TRBD2	14	TRBJ2-3	.	TGCAGTGCTAGGGCAAGCGGGGGGACAGATACGCAGTATTTT	CSARASGGTDTQYF
TRBV12-3/TRBV12-4	TRBD1	15	TRBJ1-5	few	TGTGCCAGCAGACAGGACAGGTATAGCAATCAGCCCCAGCATTTT	CASRQDRYSNQPQHF
TRBV20-1	TRBD2	15	TRBJ2-5	.	TGCAGTGCGGTACTAGCGGGGGTACTTCAAGAGACCCAGTACTTC	CSAVLAGVLQETQYF
TRBV5-6	.	18	TRBJ2-2	.	TGTGCCAGCAGCTTGGTATTTACCGGGTTAGGAAACACCGGGGAGCTGTTTTTT	CASSLVFTGLGNTGELFF
TRBV12-3/TRBV12-4	.	13	TRBJ1-2	.	TGTGCCAGCAGTATACGGTCGGTAGCGGGCTACACCTTC	CASSIRSVAGYTF
TRBV7-9	TRBD1	15	TRBJ1-5	.	TGTGCCAGCAGCCCCGGACAGGGGTCCCATCAGCCCCAGCATTTT	CASSPGQGSHQPQHF
TRBV29-1	.	13	TRBJ1-3	.	TGCAGCGTTGAGGGGTTCTCTGGAAACACCATATATTTT	CSVEGFSGNTIYF